These T cell receptor beta chains were read from a single sample in a study of blood T cell repertoires in COVID-19. Profiled with immunoSEQ multiplex PCR; TCRdb holds only in-frame clones, not every one. The sample has about 160,000 clones, roughly 79% seen once. The sequencing input was peripheral blood. Receptor source: a woman of 80 years or more with acute or convalescent COVID-19. CDR3s include the opening cysteine and the closing phenylalanine or tryptophan. D genes are given only for firm matches. For some rows the clone size is stated as once, few or many, or as a class when expanded; others skip it.

J gene | D gene | CDR3 length | V gene | clone size | CDR3 protein | CDR3 DNA
TRBJ2-3 | NA | 16 | TRBV6-5 | NA | CASSYRSATGTDTQYF | TGTGCCAGCAGTTACAGGTCGGCCACGGGGACAGATACGCAGTATTTT
TRBJ2-7 | NA | 13 | TRBV12-3/TRBV12-4 | once | CASSFEFPYEQYF | TGTGCCAGCAGTTTTGAGTTTCCCTACGAGCAGTACTTC
TRBJ2-7 | TRBD2 | 14 | TRBV2 | NA | CAIILKGEGYEQYF | TGTGCCATAATTTTAAAAGGGGAGGGCTACGAGCAGTACTTC
TRBJ1-2 | TRBD1 | 13 | TRBV5-1 | NA | CASSSQGGYGYTF | TGCGCCAGCAGCTCACAGGGGGGCTATGGCTACACCTTC
TRBJ1-2 | TRBD1 | 16 | TRBV5-8 | NA | CASSLLGTGRAYGYTF | TGTGCCAGCAGCTTGCTCGGGACAGGGAGGGCCTATGGCTACACCTTC
TRBJ1-1 | NA | 12 | TRBV6-6 | NA | CATTTRESEAFF | TGTGCCACCACGACTCGGGAGAGTGAAGCTTTCTTT
TRBJ1-1 | NA | 14 | TRBV19 | NA | CASKGEGRGTEAFF | TGTGCCAGTAAGGGTGAGGGGCGGGGCACTGAAGCTTTCTTT
TRBJ2-7 | TRBD1 | 15 | TRBV18 | NA | CASSPMDRGRNEQYF | TGTGCCAGCTCACCAATGGACAGGGGAAGGAACGAGCAGTACTTC
TRBJ2-1 | NA | 16 | TRBV7-2 | NA | CASSLFEGRLGNEQFF | TGTGCCAGCAGCTTATTTGAGGGGAGGTTGGGGAATGAGCAGTTCTTC
TRBJ2-7 | TRBD2 | 15 | TRBV10-3 | once | CAISSGTSGSYEQYF | TGTGCCATCAGCTCCGGGACTAGCGGGAGCTACGAGCAGTACTTC
TRBJ2-5 | TRBD2 | 15 | TRBV19 | NA | CASTSGTSGTQTQYF | TGTGCCAGTACCTCCGGGACTAGCGGGACACAGACCCAGTACTTC
TRBJ2-5 | TRBD2 | 17 | TRBV7-2 | NA | CASSRTSGRSLQETQYF | TGTGCCAGCAGCAGGACTAGCGGGAGGTCCTTACAAGAGACCCAGTACTTC
TRBJ2-1 | TRBD2 | 14 | TRBV10-2 | few | CASSELAGYNEQFF | TGCGCCAGCAGTGAACTAGCGGGGTACAATGAGCAGTTCTTC
TRBJ2-1 | NA | 14 | TRBV6-5 | NA | CASSYRARRVEQFF | TGTGCCAGCAGTTACCGAGCCAGACGGGTTGAGCAGTTCTTC
TRBJ1-2 | NA | 14 | TRBV19 | NA | CASSIDEEHYGYTF | TGTGCCAGTAGTATAGATGAGGAACACTATGGCTACACCTTC
TRBJ2-1 | TRBD2 | 16 | TRBV5-1 | NA | CASWTSGSPAYNEQFF | TGCGCCAGCTGGACTAGCGGGAGCCCGGCCTACAATGAGCAGTTCTTC
TRBJ1-1 | NA | 18 | TRBV5-1 | NA | CASSLDIGDAGREREAFF | TGCGCCAGCAGCTTGGACATTGGAGACGCCGGGAGAGAGCGGGAAGCTTTCTTT
TRBJ2-3 | NA | 14 | TRBV7-9 | once | CASSFATDTDTQYF | TGTGCCAGCAGCTTCGCGACAGACACAGATACGCAGTATTTT
TRBJ1-5 | TRBD1 | 17 | TRBV5-6 | NA | CASSSLSDRAGDQPQHF | TGTGCCAGCAGCTCCCTTTCGGACAGGGCGGGGGATCAGCCCCAGCATTTT
TRBJ2-3 | NA | 14 | TRBV6-5 | few | CASTRAGHTDTQYF | TGTGCCAGTACGCGGGCGGGGCACACAGATACGCAGTATTTT
TRBJ2-1 | NA | 12 | TRBV6-5 | NA | CASSLRRNEQFF | TGTGCCAGCAGTTTGAGGCGGAATGAGCAGTTCTTC
TRBJ2-1 | TRBD2 | 13 | TRBV19 | NA | CASREAGVDEQFF | TGTGCCAGTAGGGAAGCGGGAGTGGATGAGCAGTTCTTC
TRBJ2-2 | TRBD2 | 15 | TRBV19 | once | CASSIWLAGEGELFF | TGTGCCAGTAGTATTTGGCTAGCGGGAGAGGGGGAGCTGTTTTTT
TRBJ2-5 | NA | 11 | TRBV2 | NA | CASTRGETQYF | TGTGCCAGCACTAGGGGGGAGACCCAGTACTTC